The clone carrying this TCR beta chain turned up a few times. Its antigen is undetermined. The CDR3 loop spans 15 amino acids. Germline lookup yields CDR1 SGHKS and CDR2 YYEKEE (reference sequence). Trimming at V came to 2 bases and at J to 2 bases, leaving 4 bases not matched to a gene. The data are from a study of follicular helper T cells after annual influenza vaccination. Findings and caveats of the study: Day 7 ICOS+CD38+ clones were most often found later in ICOS-CD38- cTfh cells. Undersampling of the much larger non-cTfh compartments could not be excluded for influenza clone enrichment.

Produced via immunoSEQ multiplex PCR; TCRdb's table is partial and in-frame only. The data contain roughly 7,000 clones, 80% to 85% of them singletons. Time point given: 2015-2016 season, 7 days after influenza vaccination. Donors with HIV/AIDS, active malignancy, immunomodulators or active illness were excluded. Blood volume per time point ranged from roughly 35 to 100 mL. The sequencing used CXCR5- memory CD4+ T cells sorted from blood, collected 7 days after influenza vaccination. The chain has TRBV5-5 and TRBJ2-7; TRBD2 matches 10 bases. This clonotype was sampled from an adult who received the influenza vaccine. CDR3 loop: CASSFLAGAPYEQYF. Written as DNA, the CDR3 is TGTGCCAGCAGCTTCCTAGCGGGAGCGCCCTACGAGCAGTACTTC.